The 15 T cell receptor beta chains below all came from one sample that was sequenced in a study of blood T cell repertoires in COVID-19. Sequencing was performed with immunoSEQ multiplex PCR; in TCRdb, only in-frame clones are kept and a portion is missing. The data show a few hundred thousand clones, with more than 75% seen just once and about 8% held by the top ten. The sample comprised peripheral blood. The source is a woman in her forties or fifties who had recovered from COVID-19.

This chain links TRBV9 with TRBJ1-4, with 8 bases matching TRBD1. CDR3 size: 15 residues. With 2 bases clipped from V and 5 bases from J, the junction kept 5 bases outside the gene matches. From germline, CDR1 is SGDLS and CDR2 YYNGEE. CDR3 DNA sequence: TGTGCCAGCAGCGTTCAGACAGGGGTAAATGAAAAACTGTTTTTT. Its protein product is CASSVQTGVNEKLFF. The variable domain in full, with the rest retrieved from reference TRBV9 and TRBJ1-4, is DSGVTQTPKHLITATGQRVTLRCSPRSGDLSVYWYQQSLDQGLQFLIQYYNGEERAKGNILERFSAQQFPDLHSELNLSSLELGDSALYFCASSVQTGVNEKLFFGSGTQLSVL.

V gene TRBV7-2 combines with J gene TRBJ1-2, with 8 bases fitting TRBD1. Unmatched junction bases numbered 5, after V lost 1 base and J lost 4 bases. Germline assignment: CDR1 SGHTA and CDR2 FQGNSA. CDR3 size: 15 residues. The CDR3 here is CASSLGQGRLYGYTF. CDR3 DNA sequence: TGTGCCAGCAGCTTAGGACAGGGGAGACTCTATGGCTACACCTTC.

The rearrangement joins TRBV6-5 to TRBJ1-5; 8 bases fit TRBD1. CDR3 length: 14 amino acids. The V gene end was trimmed by 6 bases and the J gene end by 5 bases; junction bases not matched to a gene: 6. Germline assignment: CDR1 MNHEY and CDR2 SVGAGI. CDR3 residues: CASSGTGPYQPQHF. For the CDR3, the DNA is TGTGCCAGCAGCGGGACAGGACCCTATCAGCCCCAGCATTTT.

A note on this clone: Other DNA sequences in this sample translate to the same CDR3. This rearrangement joins TRBV4-3 to TRBJ2-7; TRBD1 matches at 8 bases. This CDR3 comprises 16 residues. V gave up 3 bases and J gave up 1 base; unmatched junction bases: 8. CDR1 is LGHNA and CDR2 is YSLEER in the germline V gene. The chain's CDR3 is CASSHSATGESYEQYF. In DNA, the CDR3 is TGCGCCAGCAGCCATTCTGCGACAGGGGAGTCCTACGAGCAGTACTTC.

The chain employs TRBV28 and TRBJ2-3; D gene unclear. V was clipped by 10 bases and J by 3 bases, with 8 bases between them. CDR3 length: 11 amino acids. Germline CDR1 is MDHEN and CDR2 is SYDVKM. This CDR3 is CATEVTDTQYF. CDR3 nucleotides: TGTGCCACAGAGGTTACAGATACGCAGTATTTT. The variable domain in full, with the rest retrieved from reference TRBV28 and TRBJ2-3, is DVKVTQSSRYLVKRTGEKVFLECVQDMDHENMFWYRQDPGLGLRLIYFSYDVKMKEKGDIPEGYSVSREKKERFSLILESASTNQTSMYLCATEVTDTQYFGPGTRLTVL.

V usage is TRBV5-1 and J usage is TRBJ1-1; 11 nucleotides match TRBD1. Germline V gene data show CDR1 as SGHRS and CDR2 as YFSETQ. V dropped 2 bases and J dropped 1; count of bases not matched to a gene: 1. The CDR3 totals 15 residues. CDR3 loop: CASSFGTGGNTEAFF. The CDR3 DNA reads TGCGCCAGCAGCTTCGGGACAGGGGGGAACACTGAAGCTTTCTTT.

The genes are TRBV28 and TRBJ2-5, with 11 bases that match TRBD1. V shed 4 bases and J 5 bases; nucleotides not matched to a gene: 18. The CDR3 is 19 residues long. CDR1 is MDHEN and CDR2 is SYDVKM in the germline V gene. DNA for the CDR3: TGTGCCAGCAGTTCCCCCCGTGGTGGACAGGGGGCATCTCGGGAGACCCAGTACTTC. This codes for CASSSPRGGQGASRETQYF.

The V call is TRBV7-3, the J call TRBJ2-1; possible D gene TRBD1, 5 bases. V dropped 2 bases and J dropped 7 bases, with 15 bases sitting between them. CDR1 and CDR2 from the germline V gene are SGHTA and FQGTGA. The CDR3 loop spans 15 amino acids. This CDR3 is CASSLGVGPRNEQFF. The CDR3 nucleotides are TGTGCCAGCAGCTTAGGGGTGGGGCCGCGGAATGAGCAGTTCTTC.

CDR3 sequence: CASSPGSSGGTDTQYF. The CDR3 DNA is TGTGCCAGCAGTCCCGGTAGTAGCGGGGGCACAGATACGCAGTATTTT. This chain links TRBV28 with TRBJ2-3; the match to TRBD2 covers 8 bases. Germline V CDR1 and CDR2: MDHEN, SYDVKM. V was clipped by 5 bases and J by 1 base; unmatched bases: 8. CDR3 length: 16 residues. Full variable domain (rest looked up from reference TRBV28 and TRBJ2-3): DVKVTQSSRYLVKRTGEKVFLECVQDMDHENMFWYRQDPGLGLRLIYFSYDVKMKEKGDIPEGYSVSREKKERFSLILESASTNQTSMYLCASSPGSSGGTDTQYFGPGTRLTVL.

The CDR3 sequence: CASRRQTNYGYTF. The DNA for the CDR3 is TGTGCCAGCAGGAGACAAACTAACTATGGCTACACCTTC. This rearrangement joins TRBV2 to TRBJ1-2, with D unresolved. Between the trimmed V and J ends, which lost 6 bases and 0 bases, there was a span of 8 bases. Germline V lookup: CDR1 SNHLY, CDR2 FYNNEI. The CDR3 spans 13 residues.

The chain recombines TRBV11-2 with TRBJ2-7; 8 bases agree with TRBD1. This CDR3 comprises 18 residues. Germline V lookup: CDR1 SGHAT, CDR2 FQNNGV. V lost 3 bases to trimming and J lost 4 bases; unmatched junction nucleotides: 17. CDR3 nucleotides: TGTGCCAGCAGCTTCCTTAGTCCTCACAGGGGGGCTAGTTACGAGCAGTACTTC. It encodes CASSFLSPHRGASYEQYF. Combining the CDR3 with reference TRBV11-2 and TRBJ2-7 gives the whole variable domain EAGVAQSPRYKIIEKRQSVAFWCNPISGHATLYWYQQILGQGPKLLIQFQNNGVVDDSQLPKDRFSAERLKGVDSTLKIQPAKLEDSAVYLCASSFLSPHRGASYEQYFGPGTRLTVT.

This clone was found a few times. V gene TRBV13 combines with J gene TRBJ2-7; 7 bases align to TRBD2. Germline trimming cut 4 bases from V and 0 bases from J; bases unmatched to any gene: 6. The CDR3 has 15 residues. CDR1 and CDR2 (germline): PRHDT, FYEKMQ (reference sequence). CDR3 region: CASSSSGIPSYEQYF. DNA for the CDR3: TGTGCCAGCAGCTCCAGCGGGATCCCCTCCTACGAGCAGTACTTC.

This clone was seen a few times. The sample contains more than one DNA sequence encoding this CDR3. The chain recombines TRBV7-2 with TRBJ1-2, with TRBD1 identical over 10 bases. The J segment lost 8 bases and the V segment lost 1 base, leaving 4 bases of the junction unmatched. CDR1 and CDR2 from the germline V gene are SGHTA and FQGNSA. This CDR3 spans 14 amino acids. CDR3 sequence (DNA): TGTGCCAGCAGCTTAGGACAGGGGGCATGGGGCTACACCTTC. This gives the protein CASSLGQGAWGYTF. The entire variable domain, with the rest obtained from reference TRBV7-2 and TRBJ1-2, is as follows: GAGVSQSPSNKVTEKGKDVELRCDPISGHTALYWYRQSLGQGLEFLIYFQGNSAPDKSGLPSDRFSAERTGGSVSTLTIQRTQQEDSAVYLCASSLGQGAWGYTFGSGTRLTVV.

This chain joins TRBV7-9 and TRBJ2-1, with 7 bases matching TRBD1. After removal of 5 bases from V and 6 bases from J, the junction contained 10 bases not matched to a gene. Per the germline V gene, CDR1 is SEHNR and CDR2 is FQNEAQ (reference sequence). This CDR3 region has 15 residues. The CDR3 reads CASSPRGLSGNEQFF. DNA of the CDR3: TGTGCCAGCAGCCCCAGGGGGTTAAGCGGCAATGAGCAGTTCTTC. The whole variable domain, remainder taken from reference TRBV7-9 and TRBJ2-1, is DTGVSQNPRHKITKRGQNVTFRCDPISEHNRLYWYRQTLGQGPEFLTYFQNEAQLEKSRLLSDRFSAERPKGSFSTLEIQRTEQGDSAMYLCASSPRGLSGNEQFFGPGTRLTVL.

This sequence joins TRBV6-5 and TRBJ1-1; D may be TRBD1 (6 bases). V dropped 6 bases and J dropped 3 bases, with 11 bases sitting between them. There are 13 residues in the CDR3. Germline V gene data show CDR1 as MNHEY and CDR2 as SVGAGI. For the CDR3, the DNA is TGTGCCAGCAGCAGGGGTCTGGACACTGAAGCTTTCTTT. Its translation: CASSRGLDTEAFF.